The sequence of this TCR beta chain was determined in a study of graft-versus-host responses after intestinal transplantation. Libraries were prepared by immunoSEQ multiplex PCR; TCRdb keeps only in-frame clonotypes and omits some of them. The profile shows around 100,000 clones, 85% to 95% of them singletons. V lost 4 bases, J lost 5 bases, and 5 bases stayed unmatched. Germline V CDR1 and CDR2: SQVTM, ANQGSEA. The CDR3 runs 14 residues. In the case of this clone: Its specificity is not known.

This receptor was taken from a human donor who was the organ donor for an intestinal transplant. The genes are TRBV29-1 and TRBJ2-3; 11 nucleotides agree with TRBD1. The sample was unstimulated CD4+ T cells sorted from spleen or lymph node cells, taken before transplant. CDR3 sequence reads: CSVASGTGGDTQYF. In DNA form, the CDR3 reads TGCAGCGTTGCTTCCGGGACAGGGGGAGATACGCAGTATTTT.